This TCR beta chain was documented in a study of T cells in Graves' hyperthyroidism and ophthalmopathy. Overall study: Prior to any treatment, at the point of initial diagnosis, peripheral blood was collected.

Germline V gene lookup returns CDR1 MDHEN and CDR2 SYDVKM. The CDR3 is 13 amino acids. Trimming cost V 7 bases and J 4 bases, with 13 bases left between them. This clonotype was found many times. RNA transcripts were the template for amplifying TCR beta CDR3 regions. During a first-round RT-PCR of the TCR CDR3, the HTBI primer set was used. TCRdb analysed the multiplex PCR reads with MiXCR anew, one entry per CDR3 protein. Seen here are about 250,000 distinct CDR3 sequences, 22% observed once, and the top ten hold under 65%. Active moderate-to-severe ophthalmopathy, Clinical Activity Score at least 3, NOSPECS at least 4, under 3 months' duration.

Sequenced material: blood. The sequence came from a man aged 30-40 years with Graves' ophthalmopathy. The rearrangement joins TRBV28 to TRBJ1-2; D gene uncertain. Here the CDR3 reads CASTKAPSYGYTF. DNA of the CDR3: TGTGCCAGCACCAAAGCCCCCTCCTATGGCTACACCTTC.